The rows below give T cell receptor beta chains drawn from one sample of a study of blood T cell repertoires in COVID-19. Data came from immunoSEQ multiplex PCR; TCRdb stores just in-frame clones and leaves some out. The repertoire has 14,000 or so clones, 80% to 90% of them found once; the top ten carry nearly 15%. Source material: peripheral blood. Source of these receptors: a man aged 50-59 years with active COVID-19. Each CDR3 is given with its conserved first and last residue. The order of the fields is CDR3 protein, CDR3 DNA, clone size, V gene, D gene, CDR3 length, J gene. A D gene is named only where the DNA matches it firmly. Expanded clones are given a class, and other clones once, few, many or no size at all.

CDR3 protein: CASSQVVAYNEQFF
CDR3 DNA: TGTGCCAGCAGCCAAGTTGTAGCGTACAATGAGCAGTTCTTC
clone size: .
V gene: TRBV3-1/TRBV3-2
D gene: .
CDR3 length: 14
J gene: TRBJ2-1

CDR3 protein: CASSREDRPASGYTF
CDR3 DNA: TGCGCCAGCAGCCGAGAGGACAGGCCGGCTTCTGGCTACACCTTC
clone size: once
V gene: TRBV4-1
D gene: TRBD1
CDR3 length: 15
J gene: TRBJ1-2

CDR3 protein: CASSPPQTATGTGRNEQFF
CDR3 DNA: TGTGCCAGCTCACCACCACAGACAGCAACCGGGACAGGTCGTAATGAGCAGTTCTTC
clone size: once
V gene: TRBV18
D gene: TRBD1
CDR3 length: 19
J gene: TRBJ2-1

CDR3 protein: CASSYRGSSYNSPLHF
CDR3 DNA: TGTGCCAGCAGTTACCGGGGTAGCTCCTATAATTCACCCCTCCACTTT
clone size: .
V gene: TRBV6-2/TRBV6-3
D gene: .
CDR3 length: 16
J gene: TRBJ1-6

CDR3 protein: CASSFGTRETQYF
CDR3 DNA: TGTGCCAGCAGCTTCGGAACGAGGGAGACCCAGTACTTC
clone size: once
V gene: TRBV7-2
D gene: .
CDR3 length: 13
J gene: TRBJ2-5

CDR3 protein: CASSPNGAGPRSSYEQYF
CDR3 DNA: TGTGCCAGCAGCCCTAACGGAGCAGGGCCAAGGAGCTCCTACGAGCAGTACTTC
clone size: once
V gene: TRBV12-1
D gene: .
CDR3 length: 18
J gene: TRBJ2-7

CDR3 protein: CASSPGQGRTDTQYF
CDR3 DNA: TGTGCCAGTAGTCCGGGTCAGGGAAGGACAGATACGCAGTATTTT
clone size: .
V gene: TRBV19
D gene: .
CDR3 length: 15
J gene: TRBJ2-3

CDR3 protein: CASSPWTAGSYNEQFF
CDR3 DNA: TGTGCCAGCAGCCCCTGGACTGCAGGCTCCTACAATGAGCAGTTCTTC
clone size: .
V gene: TRBV7-2
D gene: .
CDR3 length: 16
J gene: TRBJ2-1

CDR3 protein: CASSPLGTSGRFNYEQYF
CDR3 DNA: TGTGCCAGCTCACCACTCGGGACTAGCGGGAGATTTAACTACGAGCAGTACTTC
clone size: .
V gene: TRBV18
D gene: TRBD2
CDR3 length: 18
J gene: TRBJ2-7

CDR3 protein: CASSYFQTTTYEQYF
CDR3 DNA: TGTGCCAGCAGTTACTTCCAGACTACCACCTACGAGCAGTACTTC
clone size: .
V gene: TRBV6-5
D gene: .
CDR3 length: 15
J gene: TRBJ2-7

CDR3 protein: CASSRGQGTDTQYF
CDR3 DNA: TGTGCCAGCAGCCGAGGGCAGGGCACAGATACGCAGTATTTT
clone size: .
V gene: TRBV28
D gene: .
CDR3 length: 14
J gene: TRBJ2-3

CDR3 protein: CASSPTSLSYNEQFF
CDR3 DNA: TGTGCCAGCAGCCCGACTAGCTTGTCCTACAATGAGCAGTTCTTC
clone size: .
V gene: TRBV7-3
D gene: TRBD2
CDR3 length: 15
J gene: TRBJ2-1

CDR3 protein: CASSYGLASYNEQFF
CDR3 DNA: TGTGCCAGCAGCTACGGACTAGCGAGTTACAATGAGCAGTTCTTC
clone size: .
V gene: TRBV7-9
D gene: TRBD2
CDR3 length: 15
J gene: TRBJ2-1

CDR3 protein: CSARSSGEAFF
CDR3 DNA: TGCAGTGCTAGATCATCAGGTGAAGCTTTCTTT
clone size: .
V gene: TRBV20-1
D gene: .
CDR3 length: 11
J gene: TRBJ1-1

CDR3 protein: CASSRDRENEQFF
CDR3 DNA: TGTGCCAGCAGCAGGGACAGGGAAAATGAGCAGTTCTTC
clone size: .
V gene: TRBV7-3
D gene: TRBD1
CDR3 length: 13
J gene: TRBJ2-1

CDR3 protein: CASSSSPGGYYEQYF
CDR3 DNA: TGTGCCAGCAGCTCCTCCCCGGGAGGGTACTACGAGCAGTACTTC
clone size: .
V gene: TRBV27
D gene: TRBD2
CDR3 length: 15
J gene: TRBJ2-7

CDR3 protein: CASSPRGGDQPQHF
CDR3 DNA: TGTGCCAGCTCACCACGGGGGGGCGATCAGCCCCAGCATTTT
clone size: .
V gene: TRBV18
D gene: .
CDR3 length: 14
J gene: TRBJ1-5

CDR3 protein: CASSQRGGGNTIYF
CDR3 DNA: TGTGCCAGCAGCCAAAGGGGTGGTGGAAACACCATATATTTT
clone size: .
V gene: TRBV4-2
D gene: .
CDR3 length: 14
J gene: TRBJ1-3

CDR3 protein: CASSLGQGSSYNEQFF
CDR3 DNA: TGTGCCAGCAGCTTAGGGCAGGGGAGCTCCTACAATGAGCAGTTCTTC
clone size: .
V gene: TRBV11-2
D gene: .
CDR3 length: 16
J gene: TRBJ2-1

CDR3 protein: CASSTGTGIDTEAFF
CDR3 DNA: TGTGCCAGCAGTACCGGGACAGGGATAGACACTGAAGCTTTCTTT
clone size: .
V gene: TRBV27
D gene: TRBD1
CDR3 length: 15
J gene: TRBJ1-1

CDR3 protein: CASSAGGQDYSPLHF
CDR3 DNA: TGTGCCAGCAGCGCAGGGGGACAGGATTATTCACCCCTCCACTTT
clone size: .
V gene: TRBV7-8
D gene: TRBD1
CDR3 length: 15
J gene: TRBJ1-6

CDR3 protein: CASSWTSRNTGELFF
CDR3 DNA: TGTGCCAGCAGCTGGACTAGCAGGAACACCGGGGAGCTGTTTTTT
clone size: medium-sized
V gene: TRBV11-3
D gene: TRBD2
CDR3 length: 15
J gene: TRBJ2-2

CDR3 protein: CASSTGTNEQYF
CDR3 DNA: TGTGCCAGCAGCACCGGGACAAACGAGCAGTACTTC
clone size: .
V gene: TRBV5-4
D gene: .
CDR3 length: 12
J gene: TRBJ2-7

CDR3 protein: CASTKREYHYGYTF
CDR3 DNA: TGTGCCAGCACTAAGAGGGAGTATCACTATGGCTACACCTTC
clone size: .
V gene: TRBV2
D gene: .
CDR3 length: 14
J gene: TRBJ1-2

CDR3 protein: CASRAGLAGPYEQFF
CDR3 DNA: TGTGCCAGCAGGGCCGGACTAGCGGGACCCTATGAGCAGTTCTTC
clone size: .
V gene: TRBV28
D gene: TRBD2
CDR3 length: 15
J gene: TRBJ2-1

CDR3 protein: CASSYSGRERYEQYF
CDR3 DNA: TGTGCCAGCAGTTACTCGGGGCGGGAGAGGTACGAGCAGTACTTC
clone size: .
V gene: TRBV6-5
D gene: TRBD2
CDR3 length: 15
J gene: TRBJ2-7

CDR3 protein: CASSFKGVSISGANVLTF
CDR3 DNA: TGTGCCAGCAGCTTTAAGGGGGTTTCTATCTCTGGGGCCAACGTCCTGACTTTC
clone size: .
V gene: TRBV11-3
D gene: .
CDR3 length: 18
J gene: TRBJ2-6

CDR3 protein: CARPPGQGVNQPQHF
CDR3 DNA: TGTGCCAGACCTCCGGGACAGGGCGTTAATCAGCCCCAGCATTTT
clone size: .
V gene: TRBV11-3
D gene: TRBD1
CDR3 length: 15
J gene: TRBJ1-5